This T cell receptor (beta chain) was retrieved from a study of Tregs in tolerant kidney transplant recipients. Study results and caveats: Tregs expanded with activated donor B cells seemed most donor-specific. In tolerant patients, donor-specific Tregs outgrew total Tregs, suggesting antigen-driven expansion. Biological reproducibility was not directly addressed, but technical replication error appeared minimal.

Concerning this clone itself: The antigen is not known.

The repertoire was sequenced with immunoSEQ multiplex PCR; TCRdb's copy has only in-frame clones and lacks some. The sample lists 75,000 to 100,000 clones, more than 85% occurring once. Related graft donors supplied nonmyeloablative bone marrow transplants, and mixed chimerism was transient. Thawed PBMCs were FACS-sorted into unstimulated CD4+CD25+CD127- regulatory T cells, CD4+CD25- non-regulatory cells, CD4 and CD8 cells. This receptor was obtained from a human patient who received a combined kidney and bone marrow transplant. Certain T cells may be donor cells from the graft. The source material was CD4+ T cells from blood (PBMCs), sampled 12 months after the transplant.

The DNA of the CDR3 is TGTGCCAGCAGCTTATTGGCATCTCCAGATACGCAGTATTTT. It codes for CASSLLASPDTQYF. This chain links TRBV11-2 with TRBJ2-3; no clear D gene. Deletions cut 2 bases from V and 4 bases from J, with 10 bases between. CDR3 length: 14 amino acids. Germline V gives CDR1 SGHAT, CDR2 FQNNGV.